Presented here are 27 T cell receptor beta chains from one specimen sequenced in a study of shared clonotypes between healthy human individuals. Some clones are missing from TCRdb's copy, which holds only in-frame ones; the method was immunoSEQ multiplex PCR. Among 2 million to 2.5 million clones, around 95% were seen once, and the ten largest hold around 0.13%. Specimen: naive CD4+ T cells sorted from blood. This sample's subset: CD45RA+ positively selected. The receptors come from a man younger than 30 in good health.

A word on this clone: This specimen includes other DNA sequences encoding the same CDR3. The genes are TRBV18 and TRBJ2-7; D may be TRBD1 (6 bases). V lost 3 bases and J lost 2, with 11 bases in between. Looked up from germline, CDR1 is KGHSH and CDR2 is LQKENI. The CDR3 totals 14 residues. CDR3 sequence: CASSPGTGPYEQYF. The CDR3 bases are TGTGCCAGCTCACCGGGAACAGGGCCCTACGAGCAGTACTTC.

The chain uses TRBV10-1 and TRBJ2-1; no definite D call. Germline V gene lookup returns CDR1 WNHNN and CDR2 SYGVQD (reference sequence). Trimming took off 0 bases at V and 0 bases at J, with 6 bases between the two ends. The CDR3 has 15 residues. The CDR3 DNA sequence: TGCGCCAGCAGTGAGTCGAAGACCTCCTACAATGAGCAGTTCTTC. Protein sequence: CASSESKTSYNEQFF.

This clone was seen just once. The CDR3 DNA sequence: TGTGCCAGCCCCCCTGGAAGCACAGATACGCAGTATTTT. Protein: CASPPGSTDTQYF. The chain carries TRBV2 and TRBJ2-3; D unresolved. The germline CDR1 and CDR2 sequences are SNHLY and FYNNEI. The V end was cut by 8 bases, the J end by 0 bases, with 9 bases between. This CDR3 spans 13 amino acids. Based on the CDR3 plus reference TRBV2 and TRBJ2-3, the full variable domain is EPEVTQTPSHQVTQMGQEVILRCVPISNHLYFYWYRQILGQKVEFLVSFYNNEISEKSEIFDDQFSVERPDGSNFTLKIRSTKLEDSAMYFCASPPGSTDTQYFGPGTRLTVL.

The chain employs TRBV5-4 and TRBJ2-7, with 7 positions matching TRBD2. Germline V lookup: CDR1 SGHNT, CDR2 YYREEE (reference sequence). V was clipped by 4 bases and J by 7 bases; unmatched bases: 17. This CDR3 region has 16 residues. The CDR3 sequence is CASSPGASGRSGEQYF. The CDR3 DNA reads TGTGCCAGCAGCCCGGGAGCTAGCGGACGTTCCGGGGAGCAGTACTTC.

This chain connects TRBV7-2 to TRBJ2-3, with TRBD2 identical over 11 bases. J lost 4 bases, V lost 1 base, and 4 bases had no gene match. The CDR3 contains 16 residues. Looked up from germline, CDR1 is SGHTA and CDR2 is FQGNSA. CDR3 in amino acids: CASSLVAGGPADTQYF. CDR3 DNA sequence: TGTGCCAGCAGCTTAGTAGCGGGGGGGCCCGCAGATACGCAGTATTTT.

This clone appeared a single time. The chain recombines TRBV10-3 with TRBJ1-2; 7 bases agree with TRBD1. Germline-derived CDR1 and CDR2 are ENHRY and SYGVKD. CDR3 length: 13 amino acids. The V segment lost 7 bases and the J segment 2 bases; nucleotides outside the gene matches: 4. The CDR3 DNA reads as TGTGCCATCAAAGAAGGGGGCAACTATGGCTACACCTTC. It yields the protein CAIKEGGNYGYTF.

This chain connects TRBV25-1 to TRBJ2-7; TRBD2 aligns across 12 bases. This CDR3 region has 15 residues. Trimming took 1 base from V and 6 from J; bases not matched to a gene: 4. Germline V gives CDR1 MGHDK, CDR2 SYGVNS. CDR3 sequence (DNA): TGTGCCAGCAGTGAATTATCGACTAGCGGGAGCGAGCAGTACTTC. Protein: CASSELSTSGSEQYF.

The chain links TRBV29-1 to TRBJ2-1; 10 positions agree with TRBD2. The germline CDR1 and CDR2 sequences are SQVTM and ANQGSEA. The junction had 10 bases not matched to a gene; V was cut back by 6 bases and J by 5 bases. This CDR3 has 15 amino acids. The CDR3 nucleotides are TGCAGCGTGGGCCCGACTAGCGGGCTGAACAATGAGCAGTTCTTC. It translates to CSVGPTSGLNNEQFF.

The chain employs TRBV7-5 and TRBJ2-3; the D call TRBD2 from the table was never checked on the DNA. TRBV7-5 is annotated as a pseudogene. This CDR3 contains 17 residues. The CDR3 region is CARSPTEGVGSPDTQYF. In DNA, the CDR3 is TGTGCCAGAAGCCCTACTGAGGGTGTCGGGAGTCCGGATACGCAGTATTTT.

This chain joins TRBV2 and TRBJ2-7; no reliable D call. Trimming stripped 2 bases from V and 4 bases from J, with 6 bases between. This CDR3 spans 12 amino acids. Germline CDR1 SNHLY, CDR2 FYNNEI. In DNA, the CDR3 is TGTGCCAGCAGTGAAATAGGTTACGAGCAGTACTTC. Residues: CASSEIGYEQYF.

Worth noting for this clone: The junction and the germline gene differ at one end; a read error may be behind it. The chain employs TRBV9 and TRBJ1-3; no firm D call. The CDR3 sequence is 16 residues long. Germline-derived CDR1 and CDR2 are SGDLS and YYNGEE. For the CDR3, the DNA is TGTGCCAGCAGCACCCGAACAGATTCCCCTGGGAACACCATATATTTT. Translated: CASSTRTDSPGNTIYF.

The V call is TRBV7-2, the J call TRBJ1-6; 8 nucleotides line up with TRBD1. The CDR3 sequence is 17 residues long. V shed 4 bases, J shed 0 bases, and the junction held 5 bases outside the gene matches. Germline V gene sequence: CDR1 SGHTA, CDR2 FQGNSA. This CDR3 reads CASSSGQASSYNSPLHF. The CDR3 DNA sequence: TGTGCCAGCAGCTCGGGACAGGCGAGCTCCTATAATTCACCCCTCCACTTT.

The rearrangement uses TRBV10-3 and TRBJ2-7; TRBD2 matches at 15 bases. The germline gives CDR1 ENHRY, CDR2 SYGVKD. V lost 5 bases, J lost 5 bases, and 4 bases stayed unmatched. This CDR3 region has 15 residues. CDR3 protein: CAISSGLAGGNEQYF. In DNA, the CDR3 is TGTGCCATCAGTAGCGGACTAGCGGGAGGGAACGAGCAGTACTTC.

J is TRBJ1-6 and V is TRBV9; D might be TRBD1 (6 bases). Germline-derived CDR1 and CDR2 are SGDLS and YYNGEE. The CDR3 has 14 amino acids. The V end lost 0 bases, the J end lost 7 bases, and 8 bases lay between the germline ends. In DNA form, the CDR3 reads TGTGCCAGCAGCGTAGACAGGGCGAATTCACCCCTCCACTTT. It is translated as CASSVDRANSPLHF.

The rearrangement joins TRBV2 to TRBJ2-1; a possible D gene is TRBD2 (6 bases). Deletions cut 7 bases from V and 7 bases from J, with 17 bases between. The CDR3 runs to 14 residues. The V gene's germline CDR1 is SNHLY and CDR2 FYNNEI. CDR3: CASNWASAVNEQFF. The CDR3 coding sequence is TGTGCCAGCAATTGGGCTAGCGCTGTAAATGAGCAGTTCTTC.

Concerning this clone: Other nucleotide sequences in the sample specify the same CDR3. The chain carries TRBV30 and TRBJ1-4; D remains unclear. The CDR3 is made up of 11 amino acids. V lost 3 bases and J 5 bases, leaving 4 bases between the germline ends. Germline values: CDR1 GTSNPN, CDR2 SVGIG (reference sequence). CDR3 amino acids: CAWSLNEKLFF. The CDR3 bases are TGTGCCTGGAGCTTGAATGAAAAACTGTTTTTT.

The gene calls are TRBV6-1 and TRBJ2-3, with 7 bases lining up with TRBD2. Trimming at V came to 3 bases and at J to 1 base, leaving 7 bases not matched to a gene. Germline V lookup: CDR1 MNHNS, CDR2 SASEGT. This CDR3 has 16 amino acids. The DNA of the CDR3 is TGTGCCAGCAGTGACCGTAGCGGGCCCCGCACAGATACGCAGTATTTT. Amino acids: CASSDRSGPRTDTQYF.

The chain is built from TRBV5-1 and TRBJ2-3; TRBD1 aligns across 7 bases. CDR1 SGHRS and CDR2 YFSETQ come from the germline V gene. The junction had 7 bases not matched to a gene; V was cut back by 6 bases and J by 0 bases. This CDR3 is built from 15 residues. DNA for the CDR3: TGCGCCAGCAACAGGGGCTATGCTAGCACAGATACGCAGTATTTT. Its translation is CASNRGYASTDTQYF.

V and J are TRBV25-1 and TRBJ2-5; 7 bases align to TRBD2. V was pared by 6 bases and J by 5 bases, with 12 bases of the junction left unmatched. CDR1 and CDR2 (germline): MGHDK, SYGVNS. The CDR3 has 15 residues. The CDR3 DNA sequence: TGTGCCAGCAGCCGGGCGGCGGGAGAGGGCGAGACCCAGTACTTC. This encodes CASSRAAGEGETQYF.

The V call is TRBV5-1, the J call TRBJ1-5; the D is unclear. The V end was cut by 4 bases, the J end by 2 bases, with 16 bases between. CDR3 length: 16 residues. Per germline, CDR1 SGHRS and CDR2 YFSETQ. The CDR3 reads CASSPTTGLGNQPQHF. CDR3 DNA sequence: TGCGCCAGCAGCCCCACCACGGGGTTAGGCAATCAGCCCCAGCATTTT.

A single count supports this clone. The rearrangement links TRBV27 to TRBJ2-7; TRBD2 might be the D (6 bases). CDR3 size: 14 residues. Between the trimmed V and J ends, which lost 3 bases and 2 bases, there was a span of 11 bases. Germline V gene lookup returns CDR1 MNHEY and CDR2 SMNVEV (reference sequence). Written as DNA, the CDR3 is TGTGCCAGCAGTTTGGCGGGACCAACCTACGAGCAGTACTTC. Protein product: CASSLAGPTYEQYF.

The chain uses TRBV5-4 and TRBJ2-5; 10 bases are shared with TRBD1. Germline V gives CDR1 SGHNT, CDR2 YYREEE (reference sequence). The CDR3 is 16 residues long. J lost 7 bases, V lost 0 bases, and 9 bases had no gene match. The CDR3 spells CASSLGGTGARGTQYF. In DNA form, the CDR3 reads TGTGCCAGCAGCTTGGGAGGGACAGGGGCCCGAGGGACCCAGTACTTC.

The V gene is TRBV5-1, the J gene TRBJ2-5; no definite D call. V dropped 0 bases and J dropped 2 bases, with 11 bases sitting between them. This CDR3 region has 15 residues. Per the germline V gene, CDR1 is SGHRS and CDR2 is YFSETQ. CDR3 coding DNA: TGCGCCAGCAGCTTGGCCGTGCAGGTGCAAGAGACCCAGTACTTC. Translated: CASSLAVQVQETQYF.

The CDR3 nucleotides are TGTGCCAGCTCAGCAAACCAGGGCGGGCACGAGCAGTACTTC. It specifies CASSANQGGHEQYF. The V gene is TRBV18, the J gene TRBJ2-7; the D gene could be TRBD1 or TRBD2 (5 bases each). This CDR3 has 14 amino acids. Germline-derived CDR1 and CDR2 are KGHSH and LQKENI. Trimming stripped 5 bases from V and 5 bases from J, with 16 bases between.

This chain connects TRBV27 to TRBJ2-1; D possibly uses TRBD1 or TRBD2 (5 bases each). Germline V gene lookup returns CDR1 MNHEY and CDR2 SMNVEV (reference sequence). V lost 6 bases to trimming and J lost 0 bases, with 15 bases between them. The CDR3 covers 16 residues. CDR3 loop: CASRPGDVRSYNEQFF. DNA for the CDR3: TGTGCCAGCAGACCTGGGGACGTACGCTCCTACAATGAGCAGTTCTTC.

This chain links TRBV5-5 with TRBJ1-1, with unresolved D. CDR1 is SGHKS and CDR2 is YYEKEE in the germline V gene (reference sequence). This CDR3 comprises 14 residues. Trimming removed 2 bases at V and 1 base at J, with 9 bases between. The CDR3 loop is CASSFGQTNTEAFF. The CDR3 nucleotides read TGTGCCAGCAGCTTTGGTCAGACGAACACTGAAGCTTTCTTT.

The rearrangement links TRBV7-2 to TRBJ1-6; D call uncertain. The germline V and J ends were trimmed by 1 base and 6 bases, with 13 bases remaining between them. The CDR3 contains 16 residues. CDR1 and CDR2 from the germline V gene are SGHTA and FQGNSA. The CDR3 sequence is CASSLVRAHLNSPLHF. The CDR3 DNA sequence: TGTGCCAGCAGCTTAGTGCGGGCTCATCTTAATTCACCCCTCCACTTT.